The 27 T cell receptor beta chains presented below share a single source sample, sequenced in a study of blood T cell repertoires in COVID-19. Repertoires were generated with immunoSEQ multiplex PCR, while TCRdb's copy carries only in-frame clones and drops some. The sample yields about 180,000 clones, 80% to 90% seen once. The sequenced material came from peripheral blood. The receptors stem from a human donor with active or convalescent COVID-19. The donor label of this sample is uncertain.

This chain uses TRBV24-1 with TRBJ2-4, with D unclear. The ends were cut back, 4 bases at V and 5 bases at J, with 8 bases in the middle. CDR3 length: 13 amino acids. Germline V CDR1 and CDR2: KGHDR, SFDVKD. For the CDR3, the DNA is TGTGCCACCAGTGACGGTGGGCAAAACATTCAGTACTTC. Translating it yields CATSDGGQNIQYF.

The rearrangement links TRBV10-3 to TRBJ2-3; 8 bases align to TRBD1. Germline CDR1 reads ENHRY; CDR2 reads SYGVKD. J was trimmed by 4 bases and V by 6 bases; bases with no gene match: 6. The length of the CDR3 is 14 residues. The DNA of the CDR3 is TGTGCCATCAGGGAAACAGGGGGGTCAGATACGCAGTATTTT. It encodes CAIRETGGSDTQYF.

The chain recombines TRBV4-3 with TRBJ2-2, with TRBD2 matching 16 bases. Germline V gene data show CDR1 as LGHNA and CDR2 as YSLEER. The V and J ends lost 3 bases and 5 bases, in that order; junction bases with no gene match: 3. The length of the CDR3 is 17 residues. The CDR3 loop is CASSQGLAGGITGELFF. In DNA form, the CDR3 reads TGCGCCAGCAGCCAGGGACTAGCGGGGGGGATTACCGGGGAGCTGTTTTTT.

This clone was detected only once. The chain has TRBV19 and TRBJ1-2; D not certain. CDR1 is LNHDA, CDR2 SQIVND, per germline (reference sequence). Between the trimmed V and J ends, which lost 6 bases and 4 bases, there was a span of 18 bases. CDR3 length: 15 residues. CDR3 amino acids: CASRSFQVGAYGYTF. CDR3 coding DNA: TGTGCCAGTAGATCGTTCCAGGTGGGCGCCTATGGCTACACCTTC.

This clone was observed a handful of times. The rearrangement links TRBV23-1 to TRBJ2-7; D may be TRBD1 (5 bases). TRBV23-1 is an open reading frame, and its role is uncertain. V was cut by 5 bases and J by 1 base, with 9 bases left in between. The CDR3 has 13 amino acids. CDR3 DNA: TGCGCCAGCAGTTCTGACAGATCCTACGAGCAGTACTTC. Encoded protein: CASSSDRSYEQYF.

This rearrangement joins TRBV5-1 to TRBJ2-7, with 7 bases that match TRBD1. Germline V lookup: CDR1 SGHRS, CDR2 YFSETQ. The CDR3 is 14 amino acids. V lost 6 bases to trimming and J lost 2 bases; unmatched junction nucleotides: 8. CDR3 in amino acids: CASTMDRNPYEQYF. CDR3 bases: TGCGCCAGCACAATGGACAGGAATCCCTACGAGCAGTACTTC.

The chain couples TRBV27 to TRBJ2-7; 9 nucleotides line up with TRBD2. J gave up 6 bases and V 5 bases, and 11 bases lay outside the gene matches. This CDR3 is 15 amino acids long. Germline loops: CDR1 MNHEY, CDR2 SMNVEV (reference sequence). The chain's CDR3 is CASSPRGGGAREQYF. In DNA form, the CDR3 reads TGTGCCAGCAGTCCGAGGGGCGGGGGGGCCCGCGAGCAGTACTTC.

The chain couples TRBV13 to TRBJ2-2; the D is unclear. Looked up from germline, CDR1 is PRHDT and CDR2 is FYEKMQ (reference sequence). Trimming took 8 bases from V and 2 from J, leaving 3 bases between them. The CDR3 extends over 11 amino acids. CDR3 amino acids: CASGNTGELFF. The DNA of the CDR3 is TGTGCCAGCGGCAACACCGGGGAGCTGTTTTTT.

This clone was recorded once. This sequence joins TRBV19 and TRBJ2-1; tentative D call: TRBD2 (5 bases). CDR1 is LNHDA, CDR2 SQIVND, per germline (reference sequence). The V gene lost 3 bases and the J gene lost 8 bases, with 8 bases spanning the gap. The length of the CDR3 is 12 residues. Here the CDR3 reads CASSMRADEQFF. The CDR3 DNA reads TGTGCCAGTAGTATGAGGGCGGATGAGCAGTTCTTC.

The CDR3 sequence: CASSSMDRVNTEAFF. For the CDR3, the DNA is TGTGCCAGCAGCTCTATGGACAGGGTGAACACTGAAGCTTTCTTT. The V gene is TRBV13, the J gene TRBJ1-1; 8 bases match TRBD1. The CDR3 runs 15 residues. Germline V gene sequence: CDR1 PRHDT, CDR2 FYEKMQ (reference sequence). V shed 4 bases and J 0 bases; nucleotides not matched to a gene: 4.

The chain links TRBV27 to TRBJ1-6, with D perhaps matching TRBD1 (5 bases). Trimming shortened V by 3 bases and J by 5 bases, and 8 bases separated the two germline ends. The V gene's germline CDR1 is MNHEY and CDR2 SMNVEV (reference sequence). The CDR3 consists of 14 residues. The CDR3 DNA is TGTGCCAGCAGTTTTGGGGGGAATAATTCACCCCTCCACTTT. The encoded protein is CASSFGGNNSPLHF.

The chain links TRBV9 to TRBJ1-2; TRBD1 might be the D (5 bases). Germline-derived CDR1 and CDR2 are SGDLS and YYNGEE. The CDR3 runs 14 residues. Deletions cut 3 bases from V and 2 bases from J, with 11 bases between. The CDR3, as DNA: TGTGCCAGCAGCGAAGACGACAGAAACTATGGCTACACCTTC. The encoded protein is CASSEDDRNYGYTF.

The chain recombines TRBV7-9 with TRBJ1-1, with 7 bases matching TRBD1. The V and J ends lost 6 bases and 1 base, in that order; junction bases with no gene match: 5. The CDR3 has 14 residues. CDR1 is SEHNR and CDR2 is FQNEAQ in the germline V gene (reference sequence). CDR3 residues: CASRGQNSNTEAFF. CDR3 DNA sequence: TGTGCCAGCAGGGGACAGAACTCGAACACTGAAGCTTTCTTT.

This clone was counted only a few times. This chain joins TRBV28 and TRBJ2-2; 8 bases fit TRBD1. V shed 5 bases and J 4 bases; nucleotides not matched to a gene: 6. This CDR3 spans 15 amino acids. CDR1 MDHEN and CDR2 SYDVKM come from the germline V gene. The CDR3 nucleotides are TGTGCCAGCAGTCCCTGGACAGGGCTCACCGGGGAGCTGTTTTTT. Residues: CASSPWTGLTGELFF.

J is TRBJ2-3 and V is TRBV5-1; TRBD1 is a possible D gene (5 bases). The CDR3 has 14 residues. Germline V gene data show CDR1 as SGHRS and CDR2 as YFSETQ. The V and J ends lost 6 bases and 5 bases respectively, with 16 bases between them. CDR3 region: CASTRFRGGDTQYF. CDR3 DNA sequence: TGCGCCAGCACCCGATTTAGGGGTGGAGATACGCAGTATTTT.

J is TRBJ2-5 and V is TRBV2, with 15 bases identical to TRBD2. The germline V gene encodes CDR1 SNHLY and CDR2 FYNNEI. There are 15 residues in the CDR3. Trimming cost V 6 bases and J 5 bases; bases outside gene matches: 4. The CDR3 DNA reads TGTGCCAGCAGAGCTGGACTAGCGGGAGGGGAGACCCAGTACTTC. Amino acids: CASRAGLAGGETQYF. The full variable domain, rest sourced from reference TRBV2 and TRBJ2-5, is EPEVTQTPSHQVTQMGQEVILRCVPISNHLYFYWYRQILGQKVEFLVSFYNNEISEKSEIFDDQFSVERPDGSNFTLKIRSTKLEDSAMYFCASRAGLAGGETQYFGPGTRLLVL.

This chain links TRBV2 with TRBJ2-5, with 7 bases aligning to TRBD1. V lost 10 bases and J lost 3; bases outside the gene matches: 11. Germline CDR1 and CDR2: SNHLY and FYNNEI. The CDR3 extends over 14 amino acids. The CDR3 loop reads CATKDRTAEETQYF. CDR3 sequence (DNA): TGTGCCACTAAGGACAGGACCGCCGAAGAGACCCAGTACTTC. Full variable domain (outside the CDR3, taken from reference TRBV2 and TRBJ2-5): EPEVTQTPSHQVTQMGQEVILRCVPISNHLYFYWYRQILGQKVEFLVSFYNNEISEKSEIFDDQFSVERPDGSNFTLKIRSTKLEDSAMYFCATKDRTAEETQYFGPGTRLLVL.

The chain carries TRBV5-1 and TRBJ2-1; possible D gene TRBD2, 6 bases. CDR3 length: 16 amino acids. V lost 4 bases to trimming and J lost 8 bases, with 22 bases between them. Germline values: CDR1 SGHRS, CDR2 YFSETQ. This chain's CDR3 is CASSLQLAPRGDEQFF. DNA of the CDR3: TGCGCCAGCAGCCTACAACTAGCCCCCAGAGGGGATGAGCAGTTCTTC.

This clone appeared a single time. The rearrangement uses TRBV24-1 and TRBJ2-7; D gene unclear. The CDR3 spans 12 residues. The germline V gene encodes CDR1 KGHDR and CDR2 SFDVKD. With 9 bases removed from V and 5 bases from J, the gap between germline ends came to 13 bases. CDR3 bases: TGTGCCACCGGCGACACTGGCGACGAGCAGTACTTC. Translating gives CATGDTGDEQYF.

The DNA for the CDR3 is TGTGCCAGCAGAACGACAGGATACACCGGGGAGCTGTTTTTT. Its protein is CASRTTGYTGELFF. The rearrangement links TRBV28 to TRBJ2-2; perhaps TRBD1 as D (6 bases). CDR3 size: 14 residues. V was cut by 6 bases and J by 3 bases, with 11 bases left in between. Germline CDR1 is MDHEN and CDR2 is SYDVKM. Together with reference TRBV28 and TRBJ2-2, the CDR3 gives the full variable domain: DVKVTQSSRYLVKRTGEKVFLECVQDMDHENMFWYRQDPGLGLRLIYFSYDVKMKEKGDIPEGYSVSREKKERFSLILESASTNQTSMYLCASRTTGYTGELFFGEGSRLTVL.

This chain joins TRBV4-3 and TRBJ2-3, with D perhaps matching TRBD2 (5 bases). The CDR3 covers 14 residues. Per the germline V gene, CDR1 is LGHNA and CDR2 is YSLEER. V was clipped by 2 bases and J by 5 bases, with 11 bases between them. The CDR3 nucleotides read TGCGCCAGCAGCCAACCGACCGCGGGAGATACGCAGTATTTT. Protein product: CASSQPTAGDTQYF.

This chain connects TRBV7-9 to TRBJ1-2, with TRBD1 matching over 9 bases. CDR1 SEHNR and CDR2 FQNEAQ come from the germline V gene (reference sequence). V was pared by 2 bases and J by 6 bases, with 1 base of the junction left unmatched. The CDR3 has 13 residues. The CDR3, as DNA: TGTGCCAGCAGCTTAACAGGGGGCGATGGCTACACCTTC. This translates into CASSLTGGDGYTF.

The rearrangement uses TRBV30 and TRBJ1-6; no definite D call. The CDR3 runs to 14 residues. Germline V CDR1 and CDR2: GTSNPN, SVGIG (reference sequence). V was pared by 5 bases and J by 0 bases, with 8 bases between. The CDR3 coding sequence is TGTGCCTGGGGAGGGAGCTCCTATAATTCACCCCTCCACTTT. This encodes CAWGGSSYNSPLHF.

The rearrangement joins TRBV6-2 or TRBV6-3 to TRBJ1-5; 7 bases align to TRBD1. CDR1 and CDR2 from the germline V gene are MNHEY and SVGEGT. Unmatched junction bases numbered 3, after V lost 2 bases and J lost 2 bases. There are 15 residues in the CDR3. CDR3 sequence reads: CASSYRGLGNQPQHF. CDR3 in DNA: TGTGCCAGCAGTTACAGGGGGCTTGGCAATCAGCCCCAGCATTTT.

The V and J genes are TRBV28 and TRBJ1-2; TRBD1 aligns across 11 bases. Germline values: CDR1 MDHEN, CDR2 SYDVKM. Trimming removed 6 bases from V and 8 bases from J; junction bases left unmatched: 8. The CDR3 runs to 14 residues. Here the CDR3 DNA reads TGTGCCAGCAGAGTACTGGGACAGGGGGAAGGCTACACCTTC. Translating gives CASRVLGQGEGYTF.

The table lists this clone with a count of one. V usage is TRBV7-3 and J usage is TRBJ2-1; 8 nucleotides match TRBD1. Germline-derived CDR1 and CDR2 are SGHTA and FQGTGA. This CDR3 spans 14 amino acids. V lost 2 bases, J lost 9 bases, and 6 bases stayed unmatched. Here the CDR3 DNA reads TGTGCCAGCAGCTTAGGACAGGGTAGAGGTGAGCAGTTCTTC. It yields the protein CASSLGQGRGEQFF.

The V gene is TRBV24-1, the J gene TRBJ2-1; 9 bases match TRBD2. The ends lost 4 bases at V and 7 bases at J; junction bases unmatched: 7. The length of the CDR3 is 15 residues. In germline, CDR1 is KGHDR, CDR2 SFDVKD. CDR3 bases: TGTGCCACCAGTGACAATGGACTAGCGTCTAATGAGCAGTTCTTC. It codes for CATSDNGLASNEQFF.